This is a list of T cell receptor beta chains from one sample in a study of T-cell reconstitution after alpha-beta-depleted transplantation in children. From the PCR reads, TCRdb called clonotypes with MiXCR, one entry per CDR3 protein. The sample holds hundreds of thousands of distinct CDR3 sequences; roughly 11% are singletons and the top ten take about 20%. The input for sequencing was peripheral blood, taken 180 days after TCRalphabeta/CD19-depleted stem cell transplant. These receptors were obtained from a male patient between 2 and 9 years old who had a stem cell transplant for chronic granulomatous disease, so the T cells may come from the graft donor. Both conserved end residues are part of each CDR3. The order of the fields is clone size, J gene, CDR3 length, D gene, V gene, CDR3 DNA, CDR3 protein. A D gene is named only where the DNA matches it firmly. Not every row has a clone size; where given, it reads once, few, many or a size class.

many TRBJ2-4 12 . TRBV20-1 TGCAGTGCGAGCTTTACGAGGGACATTCAGTACTTC CSASFTRDIQYF
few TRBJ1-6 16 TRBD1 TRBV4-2 TGTGCCAGCAGCCAAGAGGGGACAGCAGGGATTTCACCCCTCCACTTT CASSQEGTAGISPLHF
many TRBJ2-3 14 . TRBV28 TGTGCCAGCAGTTTACTCGCGCCCCCGGGTACGCAGTATTTT CASSLLAPPGTQYF
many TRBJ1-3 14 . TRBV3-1 TGTGCCAGCAGCTGGACAGACTCTGGAAACACCATATATTTT CASSWTDSGNTIYF
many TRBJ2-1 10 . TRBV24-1 TGTGCCACCAGTCGGAATGAGCAGTTCTTC CATSRNEQFF
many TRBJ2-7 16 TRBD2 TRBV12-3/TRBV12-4 TGTGCCAGCAGTTTAGTTGGCGGACTAGCGCAGTACGAGCAGTACTTC CASSLVGGLAQYEQYF
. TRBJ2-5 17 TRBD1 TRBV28 TGTGCCAGCAGTGCCAACCGGGACAGGAAAGTAAGAGGGACCCAGTACTTC CASSANRDRKVRGTQYF
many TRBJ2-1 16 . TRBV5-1 TGCGCCAGCAGCTTGCGGGGGACCGCCTCCTACAATGAGCAGTTCTTC CASSLRGTASYNEQFF
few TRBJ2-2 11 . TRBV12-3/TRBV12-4 TGTGCCAGCAGCCAGTCCGGGGAGCTGTTTTTT CASSQSGELFF
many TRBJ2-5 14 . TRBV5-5 TGTGCCAGCAATTCGGGTGAGGGTCAAGAGACCCAGTACTTC CASNSGEGQETQYF
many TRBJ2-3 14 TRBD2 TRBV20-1 TGCAGTGCTTGGACTAGCGGGAGGGCCGTCACGCAGTATTTT CSAWTSGRAVTQYF
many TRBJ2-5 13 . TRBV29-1 TGCAGCGTAGCAACAGGGTACGGAGAGACCCAGTACTTC CSVATGYGETQYF
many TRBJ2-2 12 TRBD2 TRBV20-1 TGCAGTGCTAGGCGGGGGAGCGGGGAGCTGTTTTTT CSARRGSGELFF
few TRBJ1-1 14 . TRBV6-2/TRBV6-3 TGTGCCAGCAGTTACAGCGCCCGTAACACTGAAGCTTTCTTT CASSYSARNTEAFF
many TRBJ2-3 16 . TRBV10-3 TGTGCCATCAGCCCAGACAGGGAGGATTGGACAGATACGCAGTATTTT CAISPDREDWTDTQYF
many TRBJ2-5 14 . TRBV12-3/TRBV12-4 TGTGCCAGCAGTTTAAGGCCAAGCCAAGAGACCCAGTACTTC CASSLRPSQETQYF
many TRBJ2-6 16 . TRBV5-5 TGTGCCAGCAGCTCTAATTCAGATAGTGGGGCCAACGTCCTGACTTTC CASSSNSDSGANVLTF
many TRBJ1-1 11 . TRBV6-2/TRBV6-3 TGTGCCAGCAGTTACTTCACTGAAGCTTTCTTT CASSYFTEAFF
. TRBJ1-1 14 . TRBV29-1 TGCAGCGTTGAGGTCCCACAGGTGAACACTGAAGCTTTCTTT CSVEVPQVNTEAFF
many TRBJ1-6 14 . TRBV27 TGTGCCAGCAGTTTCTGGGGAAATAATTCACCCCTCCACTTT CASSFWGNNSPLHF
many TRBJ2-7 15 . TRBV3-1 TGTGCCAGCAGCCGGGCAGGGCCCAGCAGGAACGAGCAGTACTTC CASSRAGPSRNEQYF
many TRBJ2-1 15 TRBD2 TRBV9 TGTGCCAGCAGCGTAGTTAGCGGGGGCCACAATGAGCAGTTCTTC CASSVVSGGHNEQFF
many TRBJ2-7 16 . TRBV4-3 TGCGCCAGCAGCCAGGGAGGTCAGCGGAGCTCCTACGAGCAGTACTTC CASSQGGQRSSYEQYF
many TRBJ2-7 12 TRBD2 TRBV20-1 TGCAGTGCCCGCGGGGGATCCCACGAGCAGTACTTC CSARGGSHEQYF
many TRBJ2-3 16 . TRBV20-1 TGCAGTGCTAGAGATCCGGGCCGGGATGGTACAGATACGCAGTATTTT CSARDPGRDGTDTQYF
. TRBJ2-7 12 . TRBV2 TGTGCCAGCAGTAGGGAATTCTACGAGCAGTACTTC CASSREFYEQYF
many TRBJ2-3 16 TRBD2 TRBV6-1 TGTGCCACCACAAGACTAGCGGGAGGTCGCACAGATACGCAGTATTTT CATTRLAGGRTDTQYF
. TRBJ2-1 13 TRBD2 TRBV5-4 TGTGCCAGCAGCCCGGGGACTAGGAGTGAGCAGTTCTTC CASSPGTRSEQFF
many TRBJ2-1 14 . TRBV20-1 TGCAGTGCTAGACAGCGGAAATACTACAATGAGCAGTTCTTC CSARQRKYYNEQFF
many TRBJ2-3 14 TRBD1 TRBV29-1 TGCAGCGTTGGAAGGACAGGTAGCACAGATACGCAGTATTTT CSVGRTGSTDTQYF
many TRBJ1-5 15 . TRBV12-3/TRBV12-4 TGTGCCAGCAGTCCCCTGGGACGGGAAAATCAGCCCCAGCATTTT CASSPLGRENQPQHF
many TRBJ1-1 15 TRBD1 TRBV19 TGTGCCAGTCGAACCTGGGGACAGAGGAACACTGAAGCTTTCTTT CASRTWGQRNTEAFF